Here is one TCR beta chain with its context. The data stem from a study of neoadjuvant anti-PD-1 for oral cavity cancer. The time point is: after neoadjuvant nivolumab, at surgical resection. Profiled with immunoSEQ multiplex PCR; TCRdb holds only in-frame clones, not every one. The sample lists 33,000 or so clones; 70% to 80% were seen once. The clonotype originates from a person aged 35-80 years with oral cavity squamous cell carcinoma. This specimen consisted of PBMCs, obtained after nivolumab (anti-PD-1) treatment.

CDR3 amino acids: CASKGLGEETQYF. The CDR3 DNA follows: TGTGCCAGCAAGGGACTGGGAGAGGAGACCCAGTACTTC. J is TRBJ2-5 and V is TRBV7-8; TRBD2 is a possible D gene (6 bases). V was shortened by 7 bases and J by 5 bases, with 14 bases between the two germline ends. The germline V gene encodes CDR1 SGHVS and CDR2 FQNEAQ. The CDR3 contains 13 residues.